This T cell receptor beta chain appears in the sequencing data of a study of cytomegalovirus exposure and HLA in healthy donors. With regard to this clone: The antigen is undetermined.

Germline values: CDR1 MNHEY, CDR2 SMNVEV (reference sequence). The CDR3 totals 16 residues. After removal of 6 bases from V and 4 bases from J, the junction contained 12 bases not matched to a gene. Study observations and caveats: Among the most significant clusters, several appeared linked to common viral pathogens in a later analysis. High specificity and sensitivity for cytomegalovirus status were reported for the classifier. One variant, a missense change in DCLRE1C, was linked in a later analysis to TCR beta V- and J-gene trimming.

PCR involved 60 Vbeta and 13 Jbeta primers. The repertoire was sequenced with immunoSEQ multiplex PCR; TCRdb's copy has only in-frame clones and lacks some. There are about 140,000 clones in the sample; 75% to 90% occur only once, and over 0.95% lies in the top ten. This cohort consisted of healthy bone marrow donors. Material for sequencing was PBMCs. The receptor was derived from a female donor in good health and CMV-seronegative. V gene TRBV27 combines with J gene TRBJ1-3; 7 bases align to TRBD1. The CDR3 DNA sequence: TGTGCCAGCAGGCCCGTAACGGGACAGCTAGGAAACACCATATATTTT. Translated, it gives CASRPVTGQLGNTIYF.